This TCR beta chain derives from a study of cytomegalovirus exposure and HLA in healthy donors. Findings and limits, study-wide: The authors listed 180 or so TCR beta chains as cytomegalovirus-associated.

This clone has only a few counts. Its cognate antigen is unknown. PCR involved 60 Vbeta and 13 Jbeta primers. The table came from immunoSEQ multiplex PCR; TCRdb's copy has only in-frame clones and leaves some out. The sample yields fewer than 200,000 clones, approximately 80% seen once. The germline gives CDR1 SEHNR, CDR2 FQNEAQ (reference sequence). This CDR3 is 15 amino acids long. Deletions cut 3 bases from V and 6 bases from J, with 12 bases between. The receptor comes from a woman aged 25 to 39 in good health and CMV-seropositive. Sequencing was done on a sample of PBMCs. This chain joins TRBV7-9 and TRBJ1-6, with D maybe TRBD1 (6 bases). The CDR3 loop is CASSFFTGSNSPLHF. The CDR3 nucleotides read TGTGCCAGCAGCTTTTTCACAGGGAGTAATTCACCCCTCCACTTT.